What follows describes a single T cell receptor beta chain. The data derive from a study of molecular identifiers for immune sequencing clone quantification. Trimming pared 5 bases from V and 5 bases from J, leaving 10 bases between. The germline V gene has CDR1 SEHNR and CDR2 FQNEAQ (reference sequence). CDR3 length: 12 residues. TCRdb reprocessed the PCR reads with MiXCR, giving one entry per CDR3 protein. The sample holds 40,000 to 50,000 distinct CDR3 sequences; 19% are singletons and the top ten take about 1.2%. V gene TRBV7-9 combines with J gene TRBJ2-7, with TRBD1 as a possible D gene (7 bases). This receptor was identified in a human donor in good health. Some libraries in this study had Jurkat cell RNA spiked in. The material sequenced was naive CD8+ T cells from blood, with Jurkat cell RNA spiked in. Subset reported: FACS-sorted CD8+CD4-CCR7+CD45RA+ naive T cells. CDR3 amino acids: CASSPGGNEQYF. The DNA for the CDR3 is TGTGCCAGCAGCCCAGGGGGGAACGAGCAGTACTTC.